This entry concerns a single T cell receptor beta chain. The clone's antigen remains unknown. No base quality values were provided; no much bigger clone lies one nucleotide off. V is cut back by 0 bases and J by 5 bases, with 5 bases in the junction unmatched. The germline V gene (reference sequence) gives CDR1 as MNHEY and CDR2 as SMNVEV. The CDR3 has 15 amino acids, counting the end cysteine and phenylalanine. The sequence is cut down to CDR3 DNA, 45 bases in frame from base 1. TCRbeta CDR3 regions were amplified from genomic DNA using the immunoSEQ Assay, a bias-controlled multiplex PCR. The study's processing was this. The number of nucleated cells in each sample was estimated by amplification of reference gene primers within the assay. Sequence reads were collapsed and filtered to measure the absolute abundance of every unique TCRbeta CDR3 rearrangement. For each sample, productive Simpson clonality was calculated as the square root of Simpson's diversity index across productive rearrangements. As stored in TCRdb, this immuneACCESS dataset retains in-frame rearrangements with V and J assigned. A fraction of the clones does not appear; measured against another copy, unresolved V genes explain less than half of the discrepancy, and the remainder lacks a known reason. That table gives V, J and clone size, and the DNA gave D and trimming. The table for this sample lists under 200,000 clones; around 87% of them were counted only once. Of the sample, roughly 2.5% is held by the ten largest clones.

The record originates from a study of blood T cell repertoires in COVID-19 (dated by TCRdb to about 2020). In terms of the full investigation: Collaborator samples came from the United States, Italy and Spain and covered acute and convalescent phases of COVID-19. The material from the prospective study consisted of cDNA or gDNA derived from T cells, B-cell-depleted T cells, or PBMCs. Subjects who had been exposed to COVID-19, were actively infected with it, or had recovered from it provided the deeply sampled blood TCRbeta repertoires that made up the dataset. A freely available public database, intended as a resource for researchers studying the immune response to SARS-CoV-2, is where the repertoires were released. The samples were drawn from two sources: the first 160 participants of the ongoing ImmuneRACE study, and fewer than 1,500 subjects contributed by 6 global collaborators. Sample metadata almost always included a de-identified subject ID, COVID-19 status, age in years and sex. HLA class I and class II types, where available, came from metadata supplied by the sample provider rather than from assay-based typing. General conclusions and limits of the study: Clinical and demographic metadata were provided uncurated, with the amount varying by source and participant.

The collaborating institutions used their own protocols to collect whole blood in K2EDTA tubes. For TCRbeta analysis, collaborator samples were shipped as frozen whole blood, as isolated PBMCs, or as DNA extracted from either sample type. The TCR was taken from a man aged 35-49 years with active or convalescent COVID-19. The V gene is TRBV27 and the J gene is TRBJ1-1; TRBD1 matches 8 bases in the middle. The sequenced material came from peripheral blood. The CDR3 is CASSLSGQGGTEAFF. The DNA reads TGTGCCAGCAGTTTATCCGGACAGGGTGGGACTGAAGCTTTCTTT.